These 27 T cell receptor beta chains were sequenced from one sample in a study of blood T cell repertoires in COVID-19. Sequenced by immunoSEQ multiplex PCR; TCRdb stores in-frame clones only, minus some. The sample yields tens of thousands of clones, about 83% seen once. Sequencing was performed on peripheral blood. The receptors derive from a woman in her 70s with acute or convalescent COVID-19.

J is TRBJ1-5 and V is TRBV7-9; 8 bases map to TRBD1. The CDR3 loop spans 14 amino acids. Trimming took 5 bases from V and 7 from J; bases not matched to a gene: 7. In germline, CDR1 is SEHNR, CDR2 FQNEAQ (reference sequence). Here the CDR3 DNA reads TGTGCCAGCAGCCCCCTACAGGGGGGACAGCCCCAGCATTTT. This sequence encodes CASSPLQGGQPQHF.

This clone was observed a handful of times. The chain carries TRBV6-4 and TRBJ2-7, with TRBD2 matching 8 bases. Unmatched junction bases numbered 4, after V lost 4 bases and J lost 5 bases. The CDR3 runs to 13 residues. CDR1 MRHNA and CDR2 SNTAGT come from the germline V gene. The CDR3 DNA reads TGTGCCAGCAGTGGAAGCGGGAGTAACGAGCAGTACGTC. It codes for CASSGSGSNEQYV.

The rearrangement joins TRBV27 to TRBJ1-5, with TRBD1 matching 12 bases. The CDR3 extends over 17 amino acids. J gave up 5 bases and V 1 base, and 6 bases lay outside the gene matches. The germline gives CDR1 MNHEY, CDR2 SMNVEV (reference sequence). The CDR3 spells CASSLYGTGGLDQPQHF. The CDR3 DNA reads TGTGCCAGCAGTTTATACGGGACAGGGGGCTTGGATCAGCCCCAGCATTTT.

This chain uses TRBV7-2 with TRBJ2-2, with no clear D. CDR3 size: 16 residues. The V gene lost 5 bases and the J gene lost 0 bases, with 13 bases spanning the gap. Germline CDR1 SGHTA, CDR2 FQGNSA. The DNA of the CDR3 is TGTGCCAGCAGCCCTTCATTCAGTTCGAACACCGGGGAGCTGTTTTTT. Amino acid sequence: CASSPSFSSNTGELFF.

This chain connects TRBV11-3 to TRBJ2-1; perhaps TRBD2 as D (6 bases). This CDR3 has 14 amino acids. Germline V lookup: CDR1 SGHNT, CDR2 YENEEA. The ends were cut back, 7 bases at V and 4 bases at J, with 14 bases in the middle. CDR3 amino acids: CASTQYRGYNEQFF. DNA of the CDR3: TGTGCCAGCACCCAATATCGGGGGTACAATGAGCAGTTCTTC.

The J gene is TRBJ1-5, the V gene TRBV4-1; 11 bases line up with TRBD1. The CDR3 is 17 residues long. The germline V gene has CDR1 MGHRA and CDR2 YSYEKL. V dropped 6 bases and J dropped 6; count of bases not matched to a gene: 13. The DNA of the CDR3 is TGCGCCAGCAGTGTTGGACAGGGGGCGTTTAGCGGTCAGCCCCAGCATTTT. It codes for CASSVGQGAFSGQPQHF.

The V call is TRBV19, the J call TRBJ2-5; TRBD1 might be the D (6 bases). V lost 5 bases and J lost 4, with 14 bases in between. The CDR3 totals 14 residues. Germline V gene lookup returns CDR1 LNHDA and CDR2 SQIVND (reference sequence). In DNA, the CDR3 is TGTGCCAGTAGTTTCCGGCTGGGGGCAGAGACCCAGTACTTC. This sequence encodes CASSFRLGAETQYF.

The chain is built from TRBV6-5 and TRBJ2-1; 8 nucleotides align to TRBD1. The germline V gene has CDR1 MNHEY and CDR2 SVGAGI. J gave up 2 bases and V 6 bases, and 6 bases lay outside the gene matches. The CDR3 runs to 15 residues. The CDR3 sequence: CASSTGTGPYNEQFF. CDR3 coding DNA: TGTGCCAGCAGCACCGGGACAGGCCCCTACAATGAGCAGTTCTTC.

This clone appeared a few times. The V and J genes are TRBV5-5 and TRBJ1-1; no clear D gene. The germline gives CDR1 SGHKS, CDR2 YYEKEE (reference sequence). V was shortened by 6 bases and J by 1 base, with 10 bases between the two germline ends. This CDR3 is 13 amino acids long. The CDR3 region has the DNA TGTGCCAGCAAGCGGCCACAGAACACTGAAGCTTTCTTT. It yields the protein CASKRPQNTEAFF.

V gene TRBV19 combines with J gene TRBJ1-2; maybe TRBD1 (6 bases). CDR3 length: 17 residues. From germline, CDR1 is LNHDA and CDR2 SQIVND (reference sequence). The V end lost 3 bases, the J end lost 8 bases, and 25 bases lay between the germline ends. The CDR3 sequence: CASSIGLLQGARNGYTF. The CDR3 bases are TGTGCCAGTAGTATCGGGCTCCTACAGGGCGCTCGGAACGGCTACACCTTC.

V usage is TRBV5-6 and J usage is TRBJ2-5; D is possibly TRBD2 (5 bases). Germline CDR1 SGHDT, CDR2 YYEEEE. Trimming removed 2 bases at V and 5 bases at J, with 22 bases between. CDR3 length: 17 residues. CDR3 sequence reads: CASSLLALGSGYETQYF. In nucleotides, the CDR3 is TGTGCCAGCAGCTTACTTGCTCTCGGGTCGGGGTACGAGACCCAGTACTTC.

This clone showed up just once. This chain joins TRBV5-1 and TRBJ1-6; D not certain. The V gene lost 4 bases and the J gene lost 5 bases, with 4 bases spanning the gap. The CDR3 length is 12 residues. Germline V gives CDR1 SGHRS, CDR2 YFSETQ. The CDR3 loop reads CASSENNSPLHF. CDR3 nucleotides: TGCGCCAGCAGCGAGAATAATTCACCCCTCCACTTT.

This rearrangement joins TRBV5-1 to TRBJ2-7; TRBD2 matches 7 bases. The CDR3 runs 13 residues. CDR1 is SGHRS and CDR2 is YFSETQ in the germline V gene. The junction had 2 bases not matched to a gene; V was cut back by 5 bases and J by 0 bases. The CDR3 protein is CASRCGSSYEQYV. Written as DNA, the CDR3 is TGCGCCAGCAGGTGCGGGAGCTCCTACGAGCAGTACGTC.

The CDR3 DNA sequence: TGTGCCAGCAGCCCGACTAGCGGGAGAGGTAGTGAGCAGTTCTTC. It translates to CASSPTSGRGSEQFF. The V gene is TRBV7-2, the J gene TRBJ2-1, with TRBD2 identical over 12 bases. V lost 5 bases, J lost 9 bases, and 8 bases stayed unmatched. The CDR3 length is 15 residues. From germline, CDR1 is SGHTA and CDR2 FQGNSA.

The chain uses TRBV5-4 and TRBJ2-5; 11 bases are a match to TRBD1. CDR3 size: 16 residues. With V trimmed by 4 bases and J by 2 bases, 7 bases remained unmatched. Germline V gives CDR1 SGHNT, CDR2 YYREEE (reference sequence). This CDR3 reads CASSPGQGAPQETQYF. In nucleotides, the CDR3 is TGTGCCAGCAGCCCCGGACAGGGGGCCCCTCAAGAGACCCAGTACTTC.

The chain joins TRBV11-2 to TRBJ2-5, with 7 bases fitting TRBD2. V shed 6 bases and J 2 bases; nucleotides not matched to a gene: 6. Per germline, CDR1 SGHAT and CDR2 FQNNGV. The CDR3 covers 14 residues. CDR3 in DNA: TGTGCCAGCAGTTATAACGGGGGGCAAGAGACCCAGTACTTC. Translation: CASSYNGGQETQYF.

The rearrangement links TRBV29-1 to TRBJ2-3; TRBD2 matches at 10 bases. This CDR3 is 15 amino acids long. Per germline, CDR1 SQVTM and CDR2 ANQGSEA. V trimming: 2 bases; J trimming: 6 bases; junction bases outside the gene matches: 8. CDR3 sequence reads: CSVESASGSHDTQYF. For the CDR3, the DNA is TGCAGCGTTGAATCGGCTAGCGGGAGCCACGATACGCAGTATTTT.

The table lists this clone with a few counts. A junction boundary mismatches the germline segment, possibly from a read error. V usage is TRBV27 and J usage is TRBJ2-3; D remains unclear. Looked up from germline, CDR1 is MNHEY and CDR2 is SMNVEV (reference sequence). The CDR3 covers 13 residues. As DNA, the CDR3 is TGTGCCAGTAGTTCCACTATGTGGGATACGCAGTATTTT. Protein sequence: CASSSTMWDTQYF.

The chain has TRBV3-1 (or the pseudogene TRBV3-2) and TRBJ2-6; D unresolved. The germline V and J ends were trimmed by 4 bases and 0 bases, with 7 bases remaining between them. Looked up from germline, CDR1 is LGHDT and CDR2 is YNNKEL (reference sequence). This CDR3 is 15 amino acids long. CDR3 amino acids: CASSRLSSGANVLTF. CDR3 sequence (DNA): TGTGCCAGCAGCCGCCTCAGCTCTGGGGCCAACGTCCTGACTTTC.

This clone showed up just a few times. The chain recombines TRBV10-2 with TRBJ2-7, with D perhaps matching TRBD2 (5 bases). The CDR3 spans 14 residues. Between the trimmed V and J ends, which lost 6 bases and 4 bases, there was a span of 16 bases. From germline, CDR1 is WSHSY and CDR2 SAAADI. CDR3 protein: CASSSGRGKYEQYV. The CDR3 bases are TGCGCCAGCAGCTCTGGACGGGGAAAATACGAGCAGTACGTC.

V is TRBV29-1 and J is TRBJ1-2; D perhaps matches TRBD1 (6 bases). The germline gives CDR1 SQVTM, CDR2 ANQGSEA. The CDR3 is made up of 13 amino acids. Trimming took 4 bases from V and 11 from J, leaving 20 bases between them. CDR3 sequence reads: CSVGPNKQGSYTF. The CDR3 coding sequence is TGCAGCGTTGGCCCCAATAAACAGGGAAGTTACACCTTC.

The J gene is TRBJ2-5, the V gene TRBV27; 14 nucleotides agree with TRBD2. This CDR3 contains 19 residues. The V gene's germline CDR1 is MNHEY and CDR2 SMNVEV (reference sequence). J lost 5 bases, V lost 5 bases, and 16 bases had no gene match. In DNA, the CDR3 is TGTGCCAGCAGTCCAAACCCCTGGACTAGCGGGGGGCCGGGGGAGACCCAGTACTTC. It translates to CASSPNPWTSGGPGETQYF.

This chain's CDR3 is CAISDISMNTEAFF. The DNA of the CDR3 is TGTGCCATTTCTGACATTTCCATGAACACTGAAGCTTTCTTT. This chain uses TRBV10-3 with TRBJ1-1, with unresolved D. CDR1 and CDR2 (germline): ENHRY, SYGVKD. The CDR3 spans 14 residues. V dropped 9 bases and J dropped 0 bases, with 14 bases sitting between them.

The CDR3 DNA is TGCAGTGTGGACATTACGGATACGCAGTATTTT. It codes for CSVDITDTQYF. This sequence joins TRBV20-1 and TRBJ2-3, with D perhaps TRBD1 (5 bases). Germline values: CDR1 DFQATT, CDR2 SNEGSKA (reference sequence). CDR3 length equals 11 residues. Trimming cost V 7 bases and J 6 bases, with 11 bases left between them.

V gene TRBV19 combines with J gene TRBJ1-2, with D possibly being TRBD1 (5 bases). There are 16 residues in the CDR3. Germline lookup yields CDR1 LNHDA and CDR2 SQIVND (reference sequence). Trimming left V 3 bases short and J 8 bases short, with 22 bases between. The CDR3 sequence is CASSMETGGSFSGYTF. Here the CDR3 DNA reads TGTGCCAGTAGTATGGAGACGGGGGGGTCTTTTAGCGGCTACACCTTC.

J is TRBJ2-3 and V is TRBV11-2; D ambiguous. The CDR3 is 14 amino acids. V was trimmed by 1 base and J by 14 bases, leaving 19 bases between them. Germline loops: CDR1 SGHAT, CDR2 FQNNGV. Written as DNA, the CDR3 is TGTGCCAGCAGCTTAGTAACTAACGCCCCAGTACGGTATTTT. As protein: CASSLVTNAPVRYF.

This chain uses TRBV7-2 with TRBJ1-1; D is uncertain. The V gene's germline CDR1 is SGHTA and CDR2 FQGNSA. The CDR3 consists of 14 residues. V was trimmed by 4 bases and J by 1 base, leaving 10 bases between them. The CDR3 coding sequence is TGTGCCAGCAGCTCTCGACTCCGGAACACTGAAGCTTTCTTT. As protein: CASSSRLRNTEAFF.